A single sample is the source of the 22 T cell receptor beta chains below, sequenced in a study of T cell responses to AZD1222 COVID-19 vaccine. Repertoires were generated with immunoSEQ multiplex PCR, while TCRdb's copy carries only in-frame clones and drops some. The sample consists of 150,000 to 200,000 clones, roughly nine tenths of them appearing once. This material consisted of peripheral blood, taken 28 days after the second AZD1222 dose. The receptors stem from an adult who received the AZD1222 COVID-19 vaccine.

The chain links TRBV5-1 to TRBJ2-2, with D tentatively TRBD2 (6 bases). The CDR3 consists of 12 residues. V was trimmed by 7 bases and J by 6 bases, leaving 10 bases between them. Germline lookup yields CDR1 SGHRS and CDR2 YFSETQ. The CDR3 DNA reads as TGCGCCAGCGGAGGGTTGTCCGGGGAGCTGTTTTTT. It yields the protein CASGGLSGELFF. Filled out from reference TRBV5-1 and TRBJ2-2, the complete variable domain reads KAGVTQTPRYLIKTRGQQVTLSCSPISGHRSVSWYQQTPGQGLQFLFEYFSETQRNKGNFPGRFSGRQFSNSRSEMNVSTLELGDSALYLCASGGLSGELFFGEGSRLTVL.

The V gene is TRBV10-3, the J gene TRBJ1-5, with 10 nucleotides matching TRBD1. The CDR3 is 15 residues long. CDR1 and CDR2 (germline): ENHRY, SYGVKD. V lost 0 bases to trimming and J lost 4 bases; unmatched junction nucleotides: 0. CDR3 coding DNA: TGTGCCATCAGTGAGTCGGACAGGGGGAATCAGCCCCAGCATTTT. Its translation: CAISESDRGNQPQHF.

In its sample, this clone was seen once. This chain links TRBV5-1 with TRBJ2-1; D not resolved. Trimming took off 3 bases at V and 8 bases at J, with 18 bases between the two ends. This CDR3 contains 15 residues. The germline V gene encodes CDR1 SGHRS and CDR2 YFSETQ. DNA for the CDR3: TGCGCCAGCAGCTGGGCTGTTCGGGCCGGCGATGAGCAGTTCTTC. Its translation: CASSWAVRAGDEQFF.

The V call is TRBV6-5, the J call TRBJ1-3, with 8 bases matching TRBD1. The CDR3 has 13 amino acids. Per germline, CDR1 MNHEY and CDR2 SVGAGI. The V and J ends lost 10 bases and 4 bases, in that order; junction bases with no gene match: 6. CDR3 residues: CATNTGGGNTIYF. The CDR3 nucleotides are TGTGCCACCAATACAGGGGGAGGAAACACCATATATTTT.

V is TRBV10-3 and J is TRBJ2-3, with D perhaps matching TRBD1 or TRBD2 (6 bases each). The CDR3 runs 14 residues. Germline CDR1 and CDR2: ENHRY and SYGVKD. Trimming took off 7 bases at V and 2 bases at J, with 13 bases between the two ends. The CDR3 nucleotides read TGTGCCATCAAGGGGGGTTCTTCCACAGATACGCAGTATTTT. Its translation is CAIKGGSSTDTQYF.

The chain recombines TRBV9 with TRBJ2-1, with D unresolved. The germline gives CDR1 SGDLS, CDR2 YYNGEE. The length of the CDR3 is 15 residues. V was cut by 3 bases and J by 6 bases, with 16 bases left in between. The CDR3 coding sequence is TGTGCCAGCAGCGCAGTCGCAATGGCAGTCAATGAGCAGTTCTTC. This sequence encodes CASSAVAMAVNEQFF.

This clone appeared a few times. This chain uses TRBV28 with TRBJ1-1; perhaps TRBD1 as D (5 bases). Germline loops: CDR1 MDHEN, CDR2 SYDVKM. The CDR3 has 12 residues. Trimming stripped 10 bases from V and 7 bases from J, with 16 bases between. The CDR3 DNA follows: TGTGCCACGGGGAAGGGACGGGGTGAAGCTTTCTTT. Its protein is CATGKGRGEAFF.

The gene calls are TRBV7-8 and TRBJ1-2, with D possibly matching TRBD1 (6 bases). Germline CDR1 and CDR2: SGHVS and FQNEAQ. CDR3 length: 14 amino acids. V dropped 1 base and J dropped 3 bases, with 9 bases sitting between them. CDR3: CASSLEGGHYGYTF. In DNA, the CDR3 is TGTGCCAGCAGCTTAGAGGGGGGACACTATGGCTACACCTTC.

This rearrangement joins TRBV7-7 to TRBJ1-1; the D gene is possibly TRBD1 (6 bases). The CDR3 runs 10 residues. Germline lookup yields CDR1 SSHAT and CDR2 FNYEAQ (reference sequence). The CDR3 coding sequence is TGTTCTCCCCGGGACATAGAAGCTTTCTTT. Protein sequence: CSPRDIEAFF.

The chain uses TRBV28 and TRBJ1-4; 8 bases are a match to TRBD1. After removal of 5 bases from V and 4 bases from J, the junction contained 12 bases not matched to a gene. The CDR3 runs to 17 residues. Germline values: CDR1 MDHEN, CDR2 SYDVKM. The CDR3: CASSHDPRTGINEKLFF. The DNA for the CDR3 is TGTGCCAGCAGTCACGACCCACGGACAGGGATTAATGAAAAACTGTTTTTT.

This clone was picked up a small number of times. The chain joins TRBV5-1 to TRBJ1-2; 9 nucleotides line up with TRBD1. V gave up 3 bases and J gave up 7 bases; unmatched junction bases: 4. CDR1 and CDR2 (germline): SGHRS, YFSETQ. The CDR3 loop spans 13 amino acids. CDR3 nucleotide sequence: TGCGCCAGCAGCTCGGGACAGGGTCCTGGCTACACCTTC. Its translation: CASSSGQGPGYTF.

The chain has TRBV5-4 and TRBJ2-3, with 13 bases fitting TRBD2. The CDR3 is 20 residues long. The germline V gene has CDR1 SGHNT and CDR2 YYREEE (reference sequence). J gave up 0 bases and V 0 bases, and 10 bases lay outside the gene matches. CDR3 sequence reads: CASSLGTSGSRSSSTDTQYF. CDR3 coding DNA: TGTGCCAGCAGCTTGGGGACTAGCGGGAGTAGATCTTCAAGCACAGATACGCAGTATTTT.

The V call is TRBV18, the J call TRBJ1-1; D perhaps matches TRBD1 (5 bases). Germline CDR1 is KGHSH and CDR2 is LQKENI. The CDR3 loop spans 13 amino acids. V was shortened by 6 bases and J by 1 base, with 9 bases between the two germline ends. The CDR3 bases are TGTGCCAGCTCGGCGGACAAGAACACTGAAGCTTTCTTT. Translating it yields CASSADKNTEAFF.

The chain uses TRBV7-9 and TRBJ2-3; D possibly matches TRBD1 or TRBD2 (5 bases each). This CDR3 is 16 amino acids long. Trimming stripped 5 bases from V and 0 bases from J, with 15 bases between. Per germline, CDR1 SEHNR and CDR2 FQNEAQ (reference sequence). The CDR3 loop reads CASSPRGVSSTDTQYF. The CDR3 DNA follows: TGTGCCAGCAGCCCCCGAGGGGTATCTAGCACAGATACGCAGTATTTT.

This clone appeared once. The chain couples TRBV3-1 (or the pseudogene TRBV3-2) to TRBJ1-1; D remains ambiguous. Trimming stripped 5 bases from V and 4 bases from J, with 14 bases between. This CDR3 has 14 amino acids. The germline V gene encodes CDR1 LGHDT and CDR2 YNNKEL (reference sequence). The DNA of the CDR3 is TGTGCCAGCAGCACGGGCCCCGTGGTCACTGAAGCTTTCTTT. Its translation: CASSTGPVVTEAFF.

V and J are TRBV18 and TRBJ1-2; no clear D gene. The V gene lost 1 base and the J gene lost 14 bases, with 14 bases spanning the gap. Germline CDR1 KGHSH, CDR2 LQKENI. This CDR3 is built from 12 residues. The CDR3 region has the DNA TGTGCCAGCTCACCACTTACTTCCAGTTCGACCTTC. Translation: CASSPLTSSSTF.

The rearrangement links TRBV27 to TRBJ2-3; D is unresolved. The CDR3 loop spans 15 amino acids. The V gene lost 3 bases and the J gene lost 2 bases, with 12 bases spanning the gap. Germline V gene data show CDR1 as MNHEY and CDR2 as SMNVEV (reference sequence). This CDR3 is CASSFKGSHTDTQYF. The CDR3 DNA is TGTGCCAGCAGTTTTAAGGGCAGCCACACAGATACGCAGTATTTT.

The gene calls are TRBV30 and TRBJ2-4; TRBD2 is a possible D gene (6 bases). This CDR3 contains 17 residues. Germline V CDR1 and CDR2: GTSNPN, SVGIG (reference sequence). The germline V and J ends were trimmed by 3 bases and 0 bases, with 18 bases remaining between them. As DNA, the CDR3 is TGTGCCTGGAGACATGGGGGAGGTTCTTTAGCCAAAAACATTCAGTACTTC. As protein: CAWRHGGGSLAKNIQYF.

CDR3 sequence (DNA): TGTGCCTGGGGGTGGAATGAAAAACTGTTTTTT. Translating gives CAWGWNEKLFF. The J gene is TRBJ1-4, the V gene TRBV30; D remains unclear. Germline V lookup: CDR1 GTSNPN, CDR2 SVGIG (reference sequence). CDR3 length equals 11 residues. Trimming left V 5 bases short and J 5 bases short, with 6 bases between.

The chain combines TRBV15 with TRBJ1-5; 7 bases map to TRBD1. V lost 6 bases to trimming and J lost 6 bases; unmatched junction nucleotides: 17. Looked up from germline, CDR1 is LNHNV and CDR2 is YYDKDF (reference sequence). This CDR3 region has 17 residues. CDR3 coding DNA: TGTGCCACCAGAGGACAGGAGTCCGCAATAATGGTTCAGCCCCAGCATTTT. Translation: CATRGQESAIMVQPQHF. The whole variable domain, remainder taken from reference TRBV15 and TRBJ1-5, is DAMVIQNPRYQVTQFGKPVTLSCSQTLNHNVMYWYQQKSSQAPKLLFHYYDKDFNNEADTPDNFQSRRPNTSFCFLDIRSPGLGDTAMYLCATRGQESAIMVQPQHFGDGTRLSIL.

The genes are TRBV6-6 and TRBJ1-4; no definite D call. The ends were cut back, 7 bases at V and 1 base at J, with 7 bases in the middle. Germline V lookup: CDR1 MNHNY, CDR2 SVGAGI (reference sequence). The CDR3 covers 13 residues. CDR3 sequence: CASTGGTNEKLFF. In nucleotides, the CDR3 is TGTGCCAGCACTGGAGGAACTAATGAAAAACTGTTTTTT.

V gene TRBV2 combines with J gene TRBJ2-7; possibly TRBD2 for D (5 bases). The CDR3 contains 14 residues. The germline V gene has CDR1 SNHLY and CDR2 FYNNEI. The V end lost 7 bases, the J end lost 1 base, and 14 bases lay between the germline ends. Here the CDR3 reads CASKPGFLSYEQYF. The CDR3 DNA reads as TGTGCCAGCAAACCGGGATTCCTTTCCTACGAGCAGTACTTC.